The rows below give T cell receptor beta chains drawn from one sample of a study of blood T cell repertoires in COVID-19. Assay used: immunoSEQ multiplex PCR; TCRdb lists only in-frame clones, some missing. Of 130,000 or so clones in the sample, around 88% are singletons; the top ten hold less than 20%. Input material: peripheral blood. These TCRs come from a man in his fifties or sixties with active or convalescent COVID-19. The CDR3 runs from the conserved cysteine through the conserved F or W. A D gene is named only where the DNA matches it firmly. Clone size is not always given. Where it is, it says once, few, many or a class for expanded clones.

>TRBJ2-7|-|-|TRBV21-1
CASSARDRGQYEQYF
TGTGCCAGCAGCGCCCGGGACAGGGGACAATACGAGCAGTACTTC
>TRBJ1-5|-|once|TRBV4-1
CASSQVSQGSNQPQHF
TGCGCCAGCAGCCAAGTAAGCCAGGGAAGCAATCAGCCCCAGCATTTT
>TRBJ2-2|TRBD2|-|TRBV7-2
CASSSTSGGAATGELFF
TGTGCCAGCAGCTCCACTAGCGGGGGGGCCGCCACCGGGGAGCTGTTTTTT
>TRBJ2-7|TRBD2|once|TRBV7-2
CASSFGGGANPYEQYF
TGTGCCAGCAGCTTTGGCGGGGGGGCAAACCCCTACGAGCAGTACTTC
>TRBJ2-5|TRBD1|-|TRBV29-1
CSVGDRAQETQYF
TGCAGCGTTGGGGACAGGGCCCAAGAGACCCAGTACTTC
>TRBJ2-6|-|-|TRBV6-4
CASSDSRGSGANVLTF
TGTGCCAGCAGTGACTCTAGGGGCTCTGGGGCCAACGTCCTGACTTTC
>TRBJ1-5|TRBD1|-|TRBV4-1
CASSHYDRDANQPQHF
TGCGCCAGCAGCCACTACGACAGGGATGCCAATCAGCCCCAGCATTTT
>TRBJ2-7|TRBD2|-|TRBV3-1/TRBV3-2
CASSQDEGLAGVYEQYF
TGTGCCAGCAGCCAAGATGAGGGGCTAGCGGGGGTCTACGAGCAGTACTTC
>TRBJ2-3|TRBD2|-|TRBV7-2
CASSFSGGADTQYF
TGTGCCAGCAGCTTTAGCGGGGGGGCAGATACGCAGTATTTT
>TRBJ2-1|TRBD2|-|TRBV20-1
CSASLLAGYNEQFF
TGCAGTGCTAGTTTGCTAGCGGGCTACAATGAGCAGTTCTTC
>TRBJ2-1|TRBD1|-|TRBV19
CASKPGQAYNEQFF
TGTGCCAGCAAACCGGGACAGGCCTACAATGAGCAGTTCTTC
>TRBJ2-1|TRBD1|-|TRBV30
CAWSLLTGGGNEQFF
TGTGCCTGGAGTCTACTGACAGGGGGCGGGAATGAGCAGTTCTTC
>TRBJ2-7|-|-|TRBV18
CASSPGDYHEQYF
TGTGCCAGCTCACCGGGTGACTACCACGAGCAGTACTTC
>TRBJ1-3|-|-|TRBV30
CAWSRGSSGNTIYF
TGTGCCTGGAGTAGGGGTAGCTCTGGAAACACCATATATTTT
>TRBJ2-7|-|many|TRBV9
CASSLSGLEQYF
TGTGCCAGCAGCTTATCAGGGCTAGAGCAGTACTTC
>TRBJ2-3|TRBD2|-|TRBV18
CASSPPSGGPADTQYF
TGTGCCAGCTCACCACCCAGCGGGGGCCCAGCAGATACGCAGTATTTT
>TRBJ2-7|-|-|TRBV28
CASSPWATGQYF
TGTGCCAGCAGTCCCTGGGCGACAGGGCAGTACTTC
>TRBJ2-7|-|-|TRBV28
CASRDSGTYEQYF
TGTGCCAGCAGGGACAGTGGAACCTACGAGCAGTACTTC
>TRBJ1-4|-|once|TRBV11-3
CASGHQGGWDEKLFF
TGTGCCAGCGGACACCAAGGGGGTTGGGATGAAAAACTGTTTTTT
>TRBJ1-2|-|once|TRBV11-2
CASSLVINYGYTF
TGTGCCAGCAGCTTAGTCATTAACTATGGCTACACCTTC
>TRBJ1-2|-|-|TRBV19
CASSKEPGDHGYTF
TGTGCCAGTAGTAAAGAGCCAGGGGATCATGGCTACACCTTC
>TRBJ2-7|-|-|TRBV18
CASSPETGYEQYF
TGTGCCAGCTCACCAGAGACTGGCTACGAGCAGTACTTC
>TRBJ1-4|TRBD1|-|TRBV7-8
CASSLQNRQGVMEKLFF
TGTGCCAGCAGCTTACAAAACAGACAGGGGGTGATGGAAAAACTGTTTTTT